Below, 27 T cell receptor beta chains from the same sample are listed, as sequenced in a study of beta chain features in type 1 diabetes. The isolated RNA, all of it, was reverse transcribed, so expressed TCRB transcripts were what got sequenced. Measured with immunoSEQ multiplex PCR; TCRdb has only the in-frame clones, and not every one. The sample shows 300,000 to 450,000 clones, about 18% of them seen only once. The material sequenced was naive CD4+ T cells from blood. These receptors were obtained from a woman younger than 30 in good health.

The chain combines TRBV9 with TRBJ2-1, with 9 nucleotides matching TRBD2. This CDR3 is built from 15 residues. With V trimmed by 4 bases and J by 7 bases, 9 bases remained unmatched. CDR1 and CDR2 (germline): SGDLS, YYNGEE. Written as DNA, the CDR3 is TGTGCCAGCAGCCTTAGCGGGGGAGGGTTGAATGAGCAGTTCTTC. It specifies CASSLSGGGLNEQFF. Full variable domain (missing parts from reference TRBV9 and TRBJ2-1): DSGVTQTPKHLITATGQRVTLRCSPRSGDLSVYWYQQSLDQGLQFLIQYYNGEERAKGNILERFSAQQFPDLHSELNLSSLELGDSALYFCASSLSGGGLNEQFFGPGTRLTVL.

A few counts support this clone. This rearrangement joins TRBV9 to TRBJ2-4, with unresolved D. The germline V gene encodes CDR1 SGDLS and CDR2 YYNGEE. V gave up 0 bases and J gave up 0 bases, with 10 bases separating them. This CDR3 has 16 amino acids. CDR3 DNA sequence: TGTGCCAGCAGCGTAGCTGGGCAGCTAGCCAAAAACATTCAGTACTTC. The encoded protein is CASSVAGQLAKNIQYF.

The chain carries TRBV30 and TRBJ2-7; a possible D gene is TRBD1 (6 bases). Deletions cut 4 bases from V and 2 bases from J, with 9 bases between. The length of the CDR3 is 12 residues. Germline CDR1 is GTSNPN and CDR2 is SVGIG (reference sequence). This CDR3 is CAWTDSAYEQYF. For the CDR3, the DNA is TGTGCCTGGACGGACAGCGCCTACGAGCAGTACTTC.

The rearrangement uses TRBV2 and TRBJ1-4, with 8 bases fitting TRBD1. In germline, CDR1 is SNHLY, CDR2 FYNNEI. With 6 bases clipped from V and 1 base from J, the junction kept 1 base outside the gene matches. This CDR3 spans 14 amino acids. CDR3 residues: CASRTGETNEKLFF. The CDR3 DNA follows: TGTGCCAGCAGGACAGGGGAAACTAATGAAAAACTGTTTTTT. Full variable domain (remainder filled in from reference TRBV2 and TRBJ1-4): EPEVTQTPSHQVTQMGQEVILRCVPISNHLYFYWYRQILGQKVEFLVSFYNNEISEKSEIFDDQFSVERPDGSNFTLKIRSTKLEDSAMYFCASRTGETNEKLFFGSGTQLSVL.

The chain recombines TRBV9 with TRBJ2-7; maybe TRBD1 (7 bases). V dropped 3 bases and J dropped 5 bases, with 18 bases sitting between them. The CDR3 is made up of 15 amino acids. From germline, CDR1 is SGDLS and CDR2 YYNGEE. The CDR3 coding sequence is TGTGCCAGCAGCGCGCGGGACAGCCACCGGAACGAGCAGTACTTC. It translates to CASSARDSHRNEQYF.

This clone has only a few counts. The chain carries TRBV5-1 and TRBJ2-7; the D gene is possibly TRBD1 (6 bases). Germline values: CDR1 SGHRS, CDR2 YFSETQ. The germline V and J ends were trimmed by 4 bases and 3 bases, with 23 bases remaining between them. The CDR3 totals 17 residues. For the CDR3, the DNA is TGCGCCAGCAGCCAACCGCGTACAGGGCCTCTTATCTACGAGCAGTACTTC. It encodes CASSQPRTGPLIYEQYF.

This clone was observed a handful of times. This chain connects TRBV30 to TRBJ2-1, with 11 bases fitting TRBD2. The V segment lost 3 bases and the J segment 9 bases; nucleotides outside the gene matches: 7. The CDR3 runs 14 residues. The V gene's germline CDR1 is GTSNPN and CDR2 SVGIG (reference sequence). CDR3 DNA: TGTGCCTGGAGCTATAGCGGGAGGGGGGGTGAGCAGTTCTTC. Its translation is CAWSYSGRGGEQFF. The variable domain in full, with the rest retrieved from reference TRBV30 and TRBJ2-1, is SQTIHQWPATLVQPVGSPLSLECTVEGTSNPNLYWYRQAAGRGLQLLFYSVGIGQISSEVPQNLSASRPQDRQFILSSKKLLLSDSGFYLCAWSYSGRGGEQFFGPGTRLTVL.

The chain combines TRBV10-3 with TRBJ2-1; TRBD2 agrees at 9 bases. Trimming took 2 bases from V and 15 from J; bases not matched to a gene: 14. The CDR3 is 15 residues long. Germline V gene lookup returns CDR1 ENHRY and CDR2 SYGVKD. The CDR3 region has the DNA TGTGCCATCAGTGAGGAAATGCGGGAGGGCCTTAAGCGGTTCTTC. Translating gives CAISEEMREGLKRFF.

This sequence joins TRBV14 and TRBJ2-7; TRBD1 agrees at 7 bases. The V gene's germline CDR1 is SGHDN and CDR2 FVKESK. This CDR3 region has 16 residues. Trimming cost V 2 bases and J 7 bases; bases outside gene matches: 14. CDR3 bases: TGTGCCAGCAGCCAACTAGGGCCGAGCAGGGGGTCTGAGCAGTACTTC. Translating gives CASSQLGPSRGSEQYF.

J is TRBJ2-3 and V is TRBV29-1, with a possible D match to TRBD2 (6 bases). The CDR3 has 15 residues. CDR1 is SQVTM, CDR2 ANQGSEA, per germline. The V gene lost 3 bases and the J gene lost 2 bases, with 15 bases spanning the gap. The CDR3 DNA is TGCAGCGTTGAGCTGCAGGGCGGGGTCACAGATACGCAGTATTTT. This sequence encodes CSVELQGGVTDTQYF.

The chain carries TRBV30 and TRBJ2-2; no firm D call. Looked up from germline, CDR1 is GTSNPN and CDR2 is SVGIG (reference sequence). The V end lost 2 bases, the J end lost 3 bases, and 4 bases lay between the germline ends. This CDR3 has 12 residues. The DNA for the CDR3 is TGTGCCTGGAGTCCCGACACCGGGGAGCTGTTTTTT. It codes for CAWSPDTGELFF. Looking up the rest from reference TRBV30 and TRBJ2-2 gives the full variable domain: SQTIHQWPATLVQPVGSPLSLECTVEGTSNPNLYWYRQAAGRGLQLLFYSVGIGQISSEVPQNLSASRPQDRQFILSSKKLLLSDSGFYLCAWSPDTGELFFGEGSRLTVL.

For this clone: Distinct nucleotide sequences in the sample also encode this CDR3. The chain recombines TRBV4-3 with TRBJ2-3; 11 positions match TRBD2. The CDR3 consists of 15 residues. CDR1 is LGHNA and CDR2 is YSLEER in the germline V gene. Trimming cost V 0 bases and J 6 bases; bases outside gene matches: 2. The CDR3 spells CASSQEGLAADTQYF. CDR3 bases: TGCGCCAGCAGCCAAGAGGGACTAGCGGCCGATACGCAGTATTTT.

This clone was seen only a few times. J is TRBJ2-3 and V is TRBV7-3; 10 positions match TRBD2. V was pared by 5 bases and J by 5 bases, with 13 bases of the junction left unmatched. Germline-derived CDR1 and CDR2 are SGHTA and FQGTGA. The CDR3 is 17 residues long. The DNA for the CDR3 is TGTGCCAGCAGCCCAAACCCGCTAGCGGGGGCGGGAGATACGCAGTATTTT. Its protein is CASSPNPLAGAGDTQYF.

This clone has only one observation. The J gene is TRBJ2-5, the V gene TRBV6-1; 7 positions match TRBD1. CDR1 MNHNS and CDR2 SASEGT come from the germline V gene. V lost 4 bases and J lost 6; bases outside the gene matches: 8. CDR3 size: 14 residues. The CDR3 sequence is CASSATGQRKTQYF. CDR3 nucleotide sequence: TGTGCCAGCAGTGCGACGGGACAGAGGAAGACCCAGTACTTC.

The chain uses TRBV7-9 and TRBJ1-3, with D possibly matching TRBD1 (5 bases). Trimming took off 2 bases at V and 1 base at J, with 6 bases between the two ends. This CDR3 spans 14 amino acids. Germline V gives CDR1 SEHNR, CDR2 FQNEAQ (reference sequence). The DNA for the CDR3 is TGTGCCAGCAGCTTACGGGGGTCTGGAAACACCATATATTTT. Residues: CASSLRGSGNTIYF.

In its sample, this clone was seen a few times. The chain links TRBV5-1 to TRBJ1-5; D remains ambiguous. CDR1 is SGHRS and CDR2 is YFSETQ in the germline V gene. This CDR3 comprises 12 residues. V was clipped by 2 bases and J by 7 bases, with 7 bases between them. CDR3 protein: CASSFDGQPQHF. The CDR3 bases are TGCGCCAGCAGCTTCGACGGGCAGCCCCAGCATTTT.

The chain has TRBV4-2 and TRBJ2-1, with TRBD2 matching over 9 bases. The germline gives CDR1 LGHNA, CDR2 YNFKEQ. V was pared by 5 bases and J by 3 bases, with 8 bases of the junction left unmatched. The CDR3 totals 16 residues. The CDR3 region has the DNA TGTGCCAGCAGCGCCCCCCAAGCGGGAGGCTACAATGAGCAGTTCTTC. This encodes CASSAPQAGGYNEQFF.

A remark on this clone: Other DNA variants within this sample encode the same CDR3. The chain employs TRBV7-2 and TRBJ2-7, with D maybe TRBD2 (5 bases). Germline V gene lookup returns CDR1 SGHTA and CDR2 FQGNSA. Trimming took off 2 bases at V and 0 bases at J, with 11 bases between the two ends. This CDR3 is built from 15 residues. In nucleotides, the CDR3 is TGTGCCAGCAGCTTAAGAGGCGGAGGCTCCTACGAGCAGTACTTC. Protein product: CASSLRGGGSYEQYF.

The rearrangement uses TRBV7-2 and TRBJ2-3; 9 nucleotides line up with TRBD2. Germline V gives CDR1 SGHTA, CDR2 FQGNSA. Trimming took 0 bases from V and 6 from J; bases not matched to a gene: 7. The CDR3 totals 16 residues. DNA for the CDR3: TGTGCCAGCAGCTTAGCCTTGACTAGCGGTCAGGATACGCAGTATTTT. This gives the protein CASSLALTSGQDTQYF.

The rearrangement links TRBV25-1 to TRBJ1-4, with D perhaps TRBD1 (5 bases). CDR1 is MGHDK, CDR2 SYGVNS, per germline. This CDR3 is built from 14 residues. Deletions cut 4 bases from V and 1 base from J, with 7 bases between. In nucleotides, the CDR3 is TGTGCCAGCAGTGCTCAGGGAACTAATGAAAAACTGTTTTTT. Translated: CASSAQGTNEKLFF.

The table lists this clone with a few counts. The V gene is TRBV25-1, the J gene TRBJ2-1; 7 positions agree with TRBD1. Germline V gene data show CDR1 as MGHDK and CDR2 as SYGVNS. The CDR3 contains 15 residues. Losses at the gene ends were 2 bases for V and 8 bases for J; bases not matched to a gene: 9. The DNA for the CDR3 is TGTGCCAGCAGTGAAACCAGGGGGAGTTTGGATGAGCAGTTCTTC. This gives the protein CASSETRGSLDEQFF.

This clone was counted only a few times. V is TRBV27 and J is TRBJ1-2; D gene uncertain. In germline, CDR1 is MNHEY, CDR2 SMNVEV (reference sequence). The CDR3 runs to 13 residues. The germline V and J ends were trimmed by 6 bases and 3 bases, with 11 bases remaining between them. CDR3 loop: CASRLDSHYGYTF. The CDR3 region has the DNA TGTGCCAGCAGGCTGGACTCACACTATGGCTACACCTTC.

This chain uses TRBV7-3 with TRBJ2-1, with D perhaps matching TRBD1 (6 bases). This CDR3 comprises 12 residues. V shed 5 bases and J shed 14 bases, with 16 bases lying between them. The germline gives CDR1 SGHTA, CDR2 FQGTGA. In DNA form, the CDR3 reads TGTGCCAGCAGCCTCTCAGGGGCGGAAAAGTTCTTC. This encodes CASSLSGAEKFF.

This clone has just a few counts. This rearrangement joins TRBV7-8 to TRBJ2-5; D is possibly TRBD2 (5 bases). Trimming took off 1 base at V and 5 bases at J, with 8 bases between the two ends. The CDR3 is 13 amino acids. CDR1 and CDR2 from the germline V gene are SGHVS and FQNEAQ. CDR3 sequence (DNA): TGTGCCAGCAGCTTAGAGGAGCGGGAGACCCAGTACTTC. It codes for CASSLEERETQYF.

This clone was observed a handful of times. The J gene is TRBJ2-7, the V gene TRBV5-4; TRBD1 agrees at 8 bases. Germline values: CDR1 SGHNT, CDR2 YYREEE (reference sequence). The CDR3 is 14 amino acids. Losses at the gene ends were 4 bases for V and 7 bases for J; bases not matched to a gene: 10. CDR3 sequence reads: CASSPGTGSGEQYF. Here the CDR3 DNA reads TGTGCCAGCAGCCCCGGGACAGGCTCTGGTGAGCAGTACTTC.

The genes are TRBV7-2 and TRBJ1-1, with 9 bases lining up with TRBD1. CDR1 and CDR2 from the germline V gene are SGHTA and FQGNSA. V dropped 3 bases and J dropped 11; count of bases not matched to a gene: 4. There are 12 residues in the CDR3. CDR3 residues: CASSLDRGNAFF. The CDR3, as DNA: TGTGCCAGCAGCTTGGACAGGGGAAATGCTTTCTTT.

V and J are TRBV9 and TRBJ2-7; TRBD2 aligns across 8 bases. This CDR3 is built from 17 residues. Looked up from germline, CDR1 is SGDLS and CDR2 is YYNGEE. V lost 0 bases to trimming and J lost 7 bases; unmatched junction nucleotides: 15. The CDR3 DNA reads as TGTGCCAGCAGCGTAGCGGCTGAAACGGGAGGGCTGGGGGAGCAGTACTTC. This sequence encodes CASSVAAETGGLGEQYF. Full variable domain (remainder filled in from reference TRBV9 and TRBJ2-7): DSGVTQTPKHLITATGQRVTLRCSPRSGDLSVYWYQQSLDQGLQFLIQYYNGEERAKGNILERFSAQQFPDLHSELNLSSLELGDSALYFCASSVAAETGGLGEQYFGPGTRLTVT.